The 22 T cell receptor beta chains given below trace back to one sample, sequenced in a study of blood T cell repertoires in COVID-19. Sequencing was performed with immunoSEQ multiplex PCR; in TCRdb, only in-frame clones are kept and a portion is missing. The data hold approximately 61,000 clones, with approximately 80% observed a single time. What was sequenced was peripheral blood. All receptors derive from a man between 65 and 80 years old with acute or convalescent COVID-19.

The sample holds one count of this clone. The rearrangement links TRBV6-5 to TRBJ1-6, with 10 nucleotides matching TRBD1. Germline lookup yields CDR1 MNHEY and CDR2 SVGAGI. This CDR3 region has 15 residues. Unmatched junction bases numbered 6, after V lost 5 bases and J lost 8 bases. CDR3 coding DNA: TGTGCCAGCAGTAGACAGGGGGCGGTCGATTCACCCCTCCACTTT. Encoded protein: CASSRQGAVDSPLHF.

In DNA, the CDR3 is TGTGCCAGCTCACCACGGACAGGGAGCGATTCACCCCTCCACTTT. This sequence encodes CASSPRTGSDSPLHF. This chain links TRBV18 with TRBJ1-6; 8 bases line up with TRBD1. The J segment lost 8 bases and the V segment lost 1 base, leaving 4 bases of the junction unmatched. Germline V gene lookup returns CDR1 KGHSH and CDR2 LQKENI. The CDR3 covers 15 residues.

The chain is built from TRBV18 and TRBJ2-5; TRBD2 is a possible D gene (5 bases). The CDR3 contains 12 residues. The ends were cut back, 3 bases at V and 5 bases at J, with 7 bases in the middle. The germline gives CDR1 KGHSH, CDR2 LQKENI. The CDR3 region has the DNA TGTGCCAGCTCACCCTCGGGGGAGACCCAGTACTTC. Protein: CASSPSGETQYF.

The rearrangement joins TRBV2 to TRBJ2-1, with D possibly matching TRBD2 (7 bases). Germline CDR1 SNHLY, CDR2 FYNNEI. V was pared by 6 bases and J by 15 bases, with 30 bases between. The CDR3 contains 16 residues. CDR3 sequence (DNA): TGTGCCAGCAGCGAACCTCCCCAACTACGCGGGGGCCTGGCGTTCTTC. Its protein product is CASSEPPQLRGGLAFF.

This clone was picked up a small number of times. The CDR3 nucleotides are TGTGCCAGCTCACCCCCTGGTGCTCTCGGGGGGGAACTCAATGAGCAGTTCTTC. It is translated as CASSPPGALGGELNEQFF. The rearrangement joins TRBV18 to TRBJ2-1; 8 bases are a match to TRBD2. Germline lookup yields CDR1 KGHSH and CDR2 LQKENI. V gave up 3 bases and J gave up 6 bases; unmatched junction bases: 16. The CDR3 runs 18 residues.

The chain is built from TRBV6-6 and TRBJ2-3; 8 bases map to TRBD1. The J segment lost 3 bases and the V segment lost 2 bases, leaving 4 bases of the junction unmatched. Germline CDR1 MNHNY, CDR2 SVGAGI (reference sequence). The CDR3 contains 15 residues. The CDR3, as DNA: TGTGCCAGCAGTTACGACAGGGGTTCGACAGATACGCAGTATTTT. This translates into CASSYDRGSTDTQYF.

The chain has TRBV6-5 and TRBJ2-7; perhaps TRBD2 as D (7 bases). This CDR3 is built from 15 residues. V was clipped by 7 bases and J by 1 base, with 17 bases between them. Germline V gene data show CDR1 as MNHEY and CDR2 as SVGAGI. CDR3 bases: TGTGCCAGCACCCAACGGCGGGGGCCTTCCTACGAGCAGTACTTC. Amino acids: CASTQRRGPSYEQYF.

The CDR3 spells CASSRGTLNTGELFF. CDR3 in DNA: TGTGCCAGCAGCAGGGGGACGTTGAACACCGGGGAGCTGTTTTTT. The gene calls are TRBV7-6 and TRBJ2-2; D might be TRBD1 (6 bases). The CDR3 length is 15 residues. Germline V gives CDR1 SGHVS, CDR2 FNYEAQ. V lost 5 bases, J lost 1 base, and 11 bases lay in between.

The chain joins TRBV2 to TRBJ1-5, with 8 nucleotides matching TRBD1. Germline CDR1 reads SNHLY; CDR2 reads FYNNEI. The length of the CDR3 is 17 residues. V lost 7 bases, J lost 0 bases, and 11 bases stayed unmatched. The CDR3 bases are TGTGCCAGCACCTGGGACAGGATGAAATATAGCAATCAGCCCCAGCATTTT. Its protein is CASTWDRMKYSNQPQHF.

The chain combines TRBV6-5 with TRBJ1-1; weak D call: TRBD1 (5 bases). In germline, CDR1 is MNHEY, CDR2 SVGAGI. The CDR3 length is 15 residues. Trimming shortened V by 6 bases and J by 0 bases, and 14 bases separated the two germline ends. In DNA form, the CDR3 reads TGTGCCAGCAGAAGCGGGGGGATGCTGAACACTGAAGCTTTCTTT. It encodes CASRSGGMLNTEAFF.

This chain connects TRBV5-1 to TRBJ1-5; D remains unclear. V was cut by 0 bases and J by 3 bases, with 10 bases left in between. Germline-derived CDR1 and CDR2 are SGHRS and YFSETQ. This CDR3 has 15 residues. CDR3 nucleotide sequence: TGCGCCAGCAGCTTGGCCGGAGGGCTCAATCAGCCCCAGCATTTT. Amino acid sequence: CASSLAGGLNQPQHF.

The rearrangement uses TRBV10-1 and TRBJ2-3, with 9 positions matching TRBD2. The length of the CDR3 is 17 residues. V was clipped by 3 bases and J by 0 bases; unmatched bases: 7. The germline CDR1 and CDR2 sequences are WNHNN and SYGVQD (reference sequence). CDR3 protein: CASSESVAGASTDTQYF. The CDR3 nucleotides are TGCGCCAGCAGTGAATCGGTAGCGGGGGCTAGCACAGATACGCAGTATTTT.

Remarks on this clone: A junction end diverges from the germline sequence, so it may reflect a read error. The chain employs TRBV7-7 and TRBJ2-3, with 7 bases identical to TRBD1. Germline CDR1 and CDR2: SSHAT and FNYEAQ (reference sequence). The CDR3 loop spans 16 amino acids. The CDR3 protein is CASSLTQGFLADTQYF. The CDR3 coding sequence is TGTGCTAGCAGCCTTACACAGGGGTTCCTCGCAGATACGCAGTATTTT.

The chain links TRBV27 to TRBJ2-7; 7 bases line up with TRBD2. The CDR3 consists of 13 residues. Per germline, CDR1 MNHEY and CDR2 SMNVEV (reference sequence). V lost 8 bases and J lost 2; bases outside the gene matches: 6. CDR3 in DNA: TGTGCCAGCGGCTGGGGGGGGGCCTACGAGCAGTACTTC. As protein: CASGWGGAYEQYF.

J is TRBJ2-1 and V is TRBV19; TRBD1 matches 9 bases. CDR3 length equals 15 residues. The V segment lost 5 bases and the J segment 10 bases; nucleotides outside the gene matches: 12. The V gene's germline CDR1 is LNHDA and CDR2 SQIVND (reference sequence). In nucleotides, the CDR3 is TGTGCCAGTAGTCAAGCGGGACAGGGTCTCTCGGAGCAGTTCTTC. Its protein product is CASSQAGQGLSEQFF.

Details on this clone: An end of the junction does not agree with germline; a read error may underlie this. CDR3 DNA: TGTGCTAGCAGCAACTCAGGCTACGAGCAGTACTTC. Translated, it gives CASSNSGYEQYF. The chain links TRBV3-1 (or the pseudogene TRBV3-2) to TRBJ2-7; unclear D gene. Germline CDR1 LGHDT, CDR2 YNNKEL (reference sequence). The CDR3 covers 12 residues.

J is TRBJ2-1 and V is TRBV2; TRBD1 matches at 8 bases. The V gene end was trimmed by 5 bases and the J gene end by 9 bases; junction bases not matched to a gene: 12. Germline values: CDR1 SNHLY, CDR2 FYNNEI. The CDR3 has 15 residues. The CDR3: CASSLQGGVHGEQFF. The CDR3 nucleotides read TGTGCCAGCAGTTTACAGGGGGGAGTTCATGGTGAGCAGTTCTTC.

The gene calls are TRBV25-1 and TRBJ2-1; 8 bases are a match to TRBD2. Germline V gives CDR1 MGHDK, CDR2 SYGVNS. The CDR3 length is 16 residues. The trim removed 4 bases at V and 8 bases at J, leaving 13 bases unmatched. This CDR3 is CASSAISGESVDEQFF. The CDR3 nucleotides are TGTGCCAGCAGTGCCATTAGCGGGGAGTCGGTCGATGAGCAGTTCTTC. The entire variable domain, with the rest obtained from reference TRBV25-1 and TRBJ2-1, is as follows: EADIYQTPRYLVIGTGKKITLECSQTMGHDKMYWYQQDPGMELHLIHYSYGVNSTEKGDLSSESTVSRIRTEHFPLTLESARPSHTSQYLCASSAISGESVDEQFFGPGTRLTVL.

This clone was picked up one time. The chain combines TRBV28 with TRBJ1-1, with 7 bases aligning to TRBD1. J was trimmed by 3 bases and V by 3 bases; bases with no gene match: 16. The CDR3 consists of 18 residues. Germline V lookup: CDR1 MDHEN, CDR2 SYDVKM. The CDR3: CASSFLSQTGYEYTEAFF. The DNA of the CDR3 is TGTGCCAGCAGTTTTTTATCCCAGACAGGGTACGAGTACACTGAAGCTTTCTTT.

Concerning this clone itself: A read error may produce the germline difference seen at one junction end. The chain links TRBV6-5 to TRBJ1-3; D is undetermined. CDR1 is MNHEY, CDR2 SVGAGI, per germline. The CDR3 consists of 14 residues. The CDR3 DNA sequence: TGTGCCAGCAGTGACTCCCGCTCTGGAAACACCATATATTTT. Amino acids: CASSDSRSGNTIYF.

As DNA, the CDR3 is TGTGCCAGCCAGCGGGGGAGCACAGAGACCCAGTACTTC. Protein product: CASQRGSTETQYF. The chain employs TRBV7-9 and TRBJ2-5; 8 nucleotides align to TRBD2. CDR1 and CDR2 from the germline V gene are SEHNR and FQNEAQ (reference sequence). The CDR3 contains 13 residues. V lost 8 bases and J lost 4; bases outside the gene matches: 6.

The chain combines TRBV6-4 with TRBJ2-3; D might be TRBD2 (6 bases). The CDR3 runs to 16 residues. V lost 0 bases to trimming and J lost 2 bases, with 12 bases between them. Looked up from germline, CDR1 is MRHNA and CDR2 is SNTAGT. CDR3 DNA: TGTGCCAGCAGTGACTCGTGGCGGGGAGACACAGATACGCAGTATTTT. Translating it yields CASSDSWRGDTDTQYF.